The 31 T cell receptor beta chains listed next were all sequenced from one sample in a study of T cells after yellow fever vaccination. In TCRdb, the 5' RACE reads were re-called with MiXCR into one record per CDR3 protein. This table holds under 250,000 distinct CDR3 sequences, roughly 3% found once. The material sequenced was CD4+ T cells sorted from PBMCs, taken 10 days after the yellow fever booster vaccination. The receptors derive from a man younger than 35 who received the YFV17D yellow fever vaccine.

V usage is TRBV10-3 and J usage is TRBJ2-2; D is unclear. Germline CDR1 ENHRY, CDR2 SYGVKD. Trimming took off 8 bases at V and 4 bases at J, with 20 bases between the two ends. CDR3 length equals 16 residues. CDR3 protein: CAIGSRQAPSTGELFF. The CDR3 nucleotides are TGTGCCATCGGGTCACGTCAGGCCCCCTCCACCGGGGAGCTGTTTTTT.

This clonotype was seen more than once but under ten times. V usage is TRBV5-1 and J usage is TRBJ2-5; D uncertain. The CDR3 length is 14 residues. Trimming removed 0 bases from V and 5 bases from J, with 11 bases in between. Germline CDR1 is SGHRS and CDR2 is YFSETQ. The CDR3 here is CASSLVVYSETQYF. Here the CDR3 DNA reads TGCGCCAGCAGCTTGGTTGTCTACTCGGAGACCCAGTACTTC. The entire variable domain, with the rest obtained from reference TRBV5-1 and TRBJ2-5, is as follows: KAGVTQTPRYLIKTRGQQVTLSCSPISGHRSVSWYQQTPGQGLQFLFEYFSETQRNKGNFPGRFSGRQFSNSRSEMNVSTLELGDSALYLCASSLVVYSETQYFGPGTRLLVL.

There are a few counts of this clonotype. This chain links TRBV2 with TRBJ1-4; TRBD1 matches at 8 bases. From germline, CDR1 is SNHLY and CDR2 FYNNEI. J gave up 7 bases and V 6 bases, and 10 bases lay outside the gene matches. This CDR3 comprises 15 residues. The CDR3 DNA reads TGTGCCAGCAGAATCCAGACAGGGGAGGTTGAAAAACTGTTTTTT. It specifies CASRIQTGEVEKLFF.

This clonotype was observed a few times. The chain uses TRBV7-3 and TRBJ1-1; D might be TRBD1 (6 bases). The V gene lost 1 base and the J gene lost 3 bases, with 9 bases spanning the gap. The CDR3 runs to 14 residues. The V gene's germline CDR1 is SGHTA and CDR2 FQGTGA. The CDR3 protein is CASSLIHRDTEAFF. CDR3 nucleotides: TGTGCCAGCAGCTTAATACACAGGGACACTGAAGCTTTCTTT.

This clonotype occurred many times. V and J are TRBV5-1 and TRBJ2-2, with D unresolved. V gave up 0 bases and J gave up 5 bases, with 5 bases separating them. The CDR3 consists of 13 residues. Germline V gives CDR1 SGHRS, CDR2 YFSETQ. CDR3 region: CASSLAQTGELFF. The CDR3 DNA follows: TGCGCCAGCAGCTTGGCACAGACCGGGGAGCTGTTTTTT. Combining the CDR3 with reference TRBV5-1 and TRBJ2-2 gives the whole variable domain KAGVTQTPRYLIKTRGQQVTLSCSPISGHRSVSWYQQTPGQGLQFLFEYFSETQRNKGNFPGRFSGRQFSNSRSEMNVSTLELGDSALYLCASSLAQTGELFFGEGSRLTVL.

The chain couples TRBV20-1 to TRBJ1-5; D may be TRBD1 (5 bases). CDR1 DFQATT and CDR2 SNEGSKA come from the germline V gene (reference sequence). The CDR3 has 13 amino acids. Trimming shortened V by 1 base and J by 1 base, and 5 bases separated the two germline ends. The CDR3 coding sequence is TGCAGTGCTAGAGGGGACAGCAATCAGCCCCAGCATTTT. It specifies CSARGDSNQPQHF.

This clonotype occurred a few times. The chain has TRBV28 and TRBJ1-5; D not resolved. This CDR3 contains 11 residues. Germline V CDR1 and CDR2: MDHEN, SYDVKM. Trimming removed 6 bases from V and 11 bases from J, with 11 bases in between. As DNA, the CDR3 is TGTGCCAGCAGCTCAAGGTGGGCCCAGCATTTT. Its protein is CASSSRWAQHF.

This clonotype was observed at least ten times. The genes are TRBV29-1 and TRBJ1-4; the match to TRBD1 covers 7 bases. There are 17 residues in the CDR3. In germline, CDR1 is SQVTM, CDR2 ANQGSEA. V lost 4 bases to trimming and J lost 5 bases; unmatched junction nucleotides: 16. CDR3 region: CSVGSGSGGRGNEKLFF. The CDR3 DNA reads as TGCAGCGTTGGATCTGGGTCAGGGGGAAGAGGAAATGAAAAACTGTTTTTT.

The table lists this clonotype with many counts. The chain has TRBV20-1 and TRBJ1-5; TRBD1 might be the D (6 bases). The germline gives CDR1 DFQATT, CDR2 SNEGSKA (reference sequence). Trimming stripped 6 bases from V and 6 bases from J, with 15 bases between. This CDR3 comprises 13 residues. CDR3 nucleotides: TGCAGTGCAACTACAGGGATCGGTCAGCCCCAGCATTTT. Protein sequence: CSATTGIGQPQHF.

This clonotype was observed at least ten times. The gene calls are TRBV9 and TRBJ2-1; D may match TRBD1 or TRBD2 (6 bases each). Germline CDR1 reads SGDLS; CDR2 reads YYNGEE. V was clipped by 4 bases and J by 1 base, with 21 bases between them. This CDR3 is 18 amino acids long. This chain's CDR3 is CASSPRGGTRDSYNEQFF. CDR3 nucleotide sequence: TGTGCCAGCAGCCCCCGAGGGGGGACACGAGATTCCTACAATGAGCAGTTCTTC.

The chain uses TRBV4-1 and TRBJ2-3, with 9 bases that match TRBD1. The junction had 4 bases not matched to a gene; V was cut back by 3 bases and J by 3 bases. The length of the CDR3 is 15 residues. Looked up from germline, CDR1 is MGHRA and CDR2 is YSYEKL. In DNA, the CDR3 is TGCGCCAGCAGCCACACGACAGGGGGTACAGATACGCAGTATTTT. It is translated as CASSHTTGGTDTQYF.

In this sample, this clonotype turned up many times. The chain combines TRBV5-1 with TRBJ2-7; D gene uncertain. V was pared by 4 bases and J by 2 bases, with 13 bases between. The CDR3 spans 14 residues. The germline gives CDR1 SGHRS, CDR2 YFSETQ. The CDR3 DNA reads TGCGCCAGCAGCCCACCACAGACCACCTACGAGCAGTACTTC. As protein: CASSPPQTTYEQYF.

This clonotype was counted a few times. The chain uses TRBV4-3 and TRBJ2-1, with TRBD1 identical over 8 bases. In germline, CDR1 is LGHNA, CDR2 YSLEER. The J segment lost 3 bases and the V segment lost 0 bases, leaving 10 bases of the junction unmatched. This CDR3 has 18 residues. CDR3 DNA: TGCGCCAGCAGCCAAGATCCCTACAGGGGGAGAAACTACAATGAGCAGTTCTTC. This sequence encodes CASSQDPYRGRNYNEQFF.

In its sample, this clonotype was seen many times. The rearrangement links TRBV18 to TRBJ2-7; D tentatively reads TRBD1 or TRBD2 (6 bases each). V was cut by 2 bases and J by 6 bases, with 11 bases left in between. The CDR3 has 13 amino acids. CDR1 is KGHSH and CDR2 is LQKENI in the germline V gene. The DNA for the CDR3 is TGTGCCAGCTCACCAGGAAGGGGGGTCGAGCAGTACTTC. Its protein is CASSPGRGVEQYF.

The table lists this clonotype with many counts. This chain uses TRBV6-5 with TRBJ2-1; maybe TRBD1 (6 bases). The CDR3 length is 13 residues. The V gene lost 6 bases and the J gene lost 6 bases, with 12 bases spanning the gap. In germline, CDR1 is MNHEY, CDR2 SVGAGI. DNA for the CDR3: TGTGCCAGCAGACTTACAGGGTCCAATGAGCAGTTCTTC. Amino acid sequence: CASRLTGSNEQFF.

This clonotype was counted many times. The genes are TRBV5-6 and TRBJ2-7; TRBD1 agrees at 7 bases. CDR1 and CDR2 from the germline V gene are SGHDT and YYEEEE. The V segment lost 4 bases and the J segment 3 bases; nucleotides outside the gene matches: 7. The CDR3 is 14 amino acids. The CDR3 DNA follows: TGTGCCAGCAGCACACAGGGGATCGGCTACGAGCAGTACTTC. Its translation: CASSTQGIGYEQYF. Full variable domain (outside the CDR3, taken from reference TRBV5-6 and TRBJ2-7): DAGVTQSPTHLIKTRGQQVTLRCSPKSGHDTVSWYQQALGQGPQFIFQYYEEEERQRGNFPDRFSGHQFPNYSSELNVNALLLGDSALYLCASSTQGIGYEQYFGPGTRLTVT.

This clonotype occurred many times. The rearrangement joins TRBV5-4 to TRBJ2-4; the D gene could be TRBD1 or TRBD2 (5 bases each). Trimming left V 6 bases short and J 3 bases short, with 16 bases between. This CDR3 has 15 residues. Germline CDR1 and CDR2: SGHNT and YYREEE (reference sequence). The CDR3 is CASTAGSGSKNIQYF. CDR3 nucleotides: TGTGCCAGCACAGCAGGGTCAGGGAGCAAAAACATTCAGTACTTC. Together with reference TRBV5-4 and TRBJ2-4, the CDR3 gives the full variable domain: ETGVTQSPTHLIKTRGQQVTLRCSSQSGHNTVSWYQQALGQGPQFIFQYYREEENGRGNFPPRFSGLQFPNYSSELNVNALELDDSALYLCASTAGSGSKNIQYFGAGTRLSVL.

This clonotype occurred a few times. The chain has TRBV21-1 and TRBJ2-7; the table's D gene call, TRBD1, was not cross checked with the DNA. TRBV21-1 is a known pseudogene. The CDR3 sequence is 17 residues long. The CDR3: CASSKYKLPGGLNEQYF. As DNA, the CDR3 is TGTGCCAGCAGCAAATATAAGCTGCCAGGGGGTTTGAACGAGCAGTACTTC.

The V gene is TRBV6-6, the J gene TRBJ1-3; TRBD1 is a possible D gene (5 bases). The CDR3 runs 13 residues. The germline CDR1 and CDR2 sequences are MNHNY and SVGAGI (reference sequence). V was cut by 10 bases and J by 8 bases, with 18 bases left in between. Here the CDR3 DNA reads TGTGCCACTCACGACCCGGGGGGGGACACCATATATTTT. This encodes CATHDPGGDTIYF.

This clonotype was counted at least ten times. CDR3 region: CASTRSSNTGELFF. In DNA, the CDR3 is TGTGCCAGCACCCGAAGCTCGAACACCGGGGAGCTGTTTTTT. This chain uses TRBV7-3 with TRBJ2-2, with D hard to call. Germline V gene sequence: CDR1 SGHTA, CDR2 FQGTGA. The CDR3 is made up of 14 amino acids. V was pared by 7 bases and J by 0 bases, with 9 bases between.

Ten or more counts support this clonotype. This chain uses TRBV7-2 with TRBJ2-7; 10 nucleotides line up with TRBD1. Germline CDR1 SGHTA, CDR2 FQGNSA. V dropped 4 bases and J dropped 0; count of bases not matched to a gene: 3. This CDR3 comprises 15 residues. The CDR3 DNA sequence: TGTGCCAGCAGCTATGACAGGGGGCCCTCCTACGAGCAGTACTTC. It codes for CASSYDRGPSYEQYF.

This clonotype was found a few times. The genes are TRBV7-2 and TRBJ1-1; D unresolved. Germline CDR1 is SGHTA and CDR2 is FQGNSA. The CDR3 is 15 amino acids. Trimming took off 1 base at V and 0 bases at J, with 9 bases between the two ends. The CDR3 DNA follows: TGTGCCAGCAGCTTAGGTTCGGGGATGAACACTGAAGCTTTCTTT. Amino acids: CASSLGSGMNTEAFF.

This clonotype was observed a few times. This rearrangement joins TRBV5-4 to TRBJ2-4; D call uncertain. Germline CDR1 is SGHNT and CDR2 is YYREEE (reference sequence). CDR3 length: 14 amino acids. The V gene lost 4 bases and the J gene lost 0 bases, with 8 bases spanning the gap. The CDR3 spells CASSTILAKNIQYF. The CDR3 nucleotides read TGTGCCAGCAGCACCATCTTAGCCAAAAACATTCAGTACTTC.

This clonotype showed up many times. The V and J genes are TRBV27 and TRBJ2-1; tentatively, D is TRBD1 (5 bases). Per germline, CDR1 MNHEY and CDR2 SMNVEV (reference sequence). Trimming removed 6 bases at V and 0 bases at J, with 12 bases between. CDR3 length: 15 residues. The CDR3 DNA follows: TGTGCCAGCAGCTTGCAGGGCTCCTCCTACAATGAGCAGTTCTTC. It translates to CASSLQGSSYNEQFF.

This clonotype was counted between two and nine times. This rearrangement joins TRBV7-3 to TRBJ1-1; D is unresolved. Germline CDR1 reads SGHTA; CDR2 reads FQGTGA. The CDR3 contains 14 residues. Trimming took off 0 bases at V and 5 bases at J, with 10 bases between the two ends. The CDR3 DNA reads as TGTGCCAGCAGCTTAACTTCAGGCAGTACTGAAGCTTTCTTT. Protein sequence: CASSLTSGSTEAFF.

The chain carries TRBV4-1 and TRBJ2-5; tentatively, D is TRBD2 (5 bases). V lost 1 base to trimming and J lost 4 bases, with 7 bases between them. Germline CDR1 is MGHRA and CDR2 is YSYEKL. This CDR3 contains 13 residues. In DNA, the CDR3 is TGCGCCAGCAGCCAAGGGGCGGGAGAGACCCAGTACTTC. Amino acids: CASSQGAGETQYF.

This chain joins TRBV27 and TRBJ2-7; TRBD2 matches 11 bases. CDR3 length: 17 residues. J lost 7 bases, V lost 0 bases, and 11 bases had no gene match. Germline values: CDR1 MNHEY, CDR2 SMNVEV (reference sequence). CDR3: CASSLSPSGRSTNEQYF. The CDR3 DNA reads as TGTGCCAGCAGTTTATCGCCTAGCGGGAGGTCGACTAATGAGCAGTACTTC.

The CDR3 bases are TGTGCCAGCAGCCAAAGGCCGAACACTGAAGCTTTCTTT. Its translation is CASSQRPNTEAFF. This chain links TRBV3-1 with TRBJ1-1; D is undetermined. This CDR3 spans 13 amino acids. Trimming left V 2 bases short and J 1 base short, with 5 bases between. Germline lookup yields CDR1 LGHDT and CDR2 YNNKEL (reference sequence).

This clonotype came up many times. V is TRBV7-2 and J is TRBJ2-5; no clear D. Trimming took 1 base from V and 5 from J, leaving 8 bases between them. Germline V gene lookup returns CDR1 SGHTA and CDR2 FQGNSA. This CDR3 contains 13 residues. The DNA for the CDR3 is TGTGCCAGCAGCTTAGGGAACCGGGAGACCCAGTACTTC. Translated, it gives CASSLGNRETQYF.

This clonotype has a handful of counts. The chain joins TRBV29-1 to TRBJ1-5; D is perhaps TRBD1 (5 bases). Germline CDR1 reads SQVTM; CDR2 reads ANQGSEA. V was shortened by 1 base and J by 8 bases, with 15 bases between the two germline ends. This CDR3 has 14 residues. The CDR3 coding sequence is TGCAGCGTTGAAGGGGGCAGGTCCGGGGAGCCCCAGCATTTT. The encoded protein is CSVEGGRSGEPQHF.

This clonotype was counted at least ten times. The genes are TRBV12-3 or TRBV12-4 and TRBJ1-2; D uncertain. CDR3 length: 11 amino acids. V was clipped by 1 base and J by 6 bases, with 3 bases between them. This CDR3 is CASSLGNGYTF. The CDR3 coding sequence is TGTGCCAGCAGTTTAGGGAATGGCTACACCTTC.